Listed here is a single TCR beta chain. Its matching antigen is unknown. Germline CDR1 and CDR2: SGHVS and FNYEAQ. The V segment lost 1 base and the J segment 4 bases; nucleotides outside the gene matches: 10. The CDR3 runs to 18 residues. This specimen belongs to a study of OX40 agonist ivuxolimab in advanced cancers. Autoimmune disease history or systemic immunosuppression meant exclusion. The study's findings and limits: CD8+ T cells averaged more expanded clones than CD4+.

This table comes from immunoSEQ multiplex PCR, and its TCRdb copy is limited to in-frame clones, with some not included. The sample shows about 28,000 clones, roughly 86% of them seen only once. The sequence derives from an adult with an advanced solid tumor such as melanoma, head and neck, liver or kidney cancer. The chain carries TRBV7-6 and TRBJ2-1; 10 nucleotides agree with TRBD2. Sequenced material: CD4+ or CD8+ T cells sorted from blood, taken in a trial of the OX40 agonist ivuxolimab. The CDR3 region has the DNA TGTGCCAGCAGCTTAGGGGTTTTAGCGGGGGGTCCATACAATGAGCAGTTCTTC. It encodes CASSLGVLAGGPYNEQFF. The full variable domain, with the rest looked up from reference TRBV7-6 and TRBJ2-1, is GAGVSQSPRYKVTKRGQDVALRCDPISGHVSLYWYRQALGQGPEFLTYFNYEAQQDKSGLPNDRFSAERPEGSISTLTIQRTEQRDSAMYRCASSLGVLAGGPYNEQFFGPGTRLTVL.